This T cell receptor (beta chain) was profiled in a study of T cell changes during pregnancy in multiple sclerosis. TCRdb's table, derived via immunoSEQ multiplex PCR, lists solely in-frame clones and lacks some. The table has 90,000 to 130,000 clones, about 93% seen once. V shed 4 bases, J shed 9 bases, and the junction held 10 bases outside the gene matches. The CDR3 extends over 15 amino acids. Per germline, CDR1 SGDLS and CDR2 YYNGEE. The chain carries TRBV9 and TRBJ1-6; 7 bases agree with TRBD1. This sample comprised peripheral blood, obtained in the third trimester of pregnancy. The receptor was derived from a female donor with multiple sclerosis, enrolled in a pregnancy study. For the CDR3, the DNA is TGTGCCAGCAGCCAGGAGGTGGACAGGTCTTCACCCCTCCACTTT. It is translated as CASSQEVDRSSPLHF.